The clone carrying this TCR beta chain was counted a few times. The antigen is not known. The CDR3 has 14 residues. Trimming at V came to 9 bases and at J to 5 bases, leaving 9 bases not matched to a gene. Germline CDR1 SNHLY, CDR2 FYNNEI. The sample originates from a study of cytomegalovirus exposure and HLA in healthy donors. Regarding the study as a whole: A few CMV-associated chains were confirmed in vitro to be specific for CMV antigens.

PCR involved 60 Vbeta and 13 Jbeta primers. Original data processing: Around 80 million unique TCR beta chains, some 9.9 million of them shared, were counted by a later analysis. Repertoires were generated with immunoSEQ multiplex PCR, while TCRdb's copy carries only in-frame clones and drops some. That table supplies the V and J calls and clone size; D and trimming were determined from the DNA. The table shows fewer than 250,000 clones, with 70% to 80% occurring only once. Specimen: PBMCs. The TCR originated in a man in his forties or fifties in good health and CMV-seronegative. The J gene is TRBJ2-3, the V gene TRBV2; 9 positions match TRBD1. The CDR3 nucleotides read TGTGCCAGTTCCGTAGGACAGGGGAGAGATACGCAGTATTTT. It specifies CASSVGQGRDTQYF.